Presented here are 3 T cell receptor beta chains from one specimen sequenced in a study of control samples from healthy donors and cancer patients. Clones were read by immunoSEQ multiplex PCR, and TCRdb kept only the in-frame ones, dropping some. The data show approximately 150,000 clones, just over 85% seen once. Sequencing was done on a sample of blood. The source of these receptors is a man younger than 30 in good health.

This chain connects TRBV15 to TRBJ1-2; the D is unclear. Germline loops: CDR1 LNHNV, CDR2 YYDKDF (reference sequence). The V end was cut by 0 bases, the J end by 5 bases, with 7 bases between. This CDR3 has 13 amino acids. Here the CDR3 reads CATSREDLYGYTF. In DNA form, the CDR3 reads TGTGCCACCAGCAGAGAAGACTTGTATGGCTACACCTTC.

This chain joins TRBV11-2 and TRBJ2-6; D uncertain. V gave up 3 bases and J gave up 0 bases, with 6 bases separating them. CDR3 length equals 15 residues. CDR1 is SGHAT and CDR2 is FQNNGV in the germline V gene. The CDR3 DNA is TGTGCCAGCAGCTTCTCTAGCTCTGGGGCCAACGTCCTGACTTTC. As protein: CASSFSSSGANVLTF.

V and J are TRBV7-9 and TRBJ1-5, with a weak D call TRBD1 (5 bases). Germline V gene lookup returns CDR1 SEHNR and CDR2 FQNEAQ (reference sequence). The CDR3 extends over 13 amino acids. The V gene lost 5 bases and the J gene lost 7 bases, with 12 bases spanning the gap. CDR3 amino acids: CASSPQGGQPQHF. CDR3 sequence (DNA): TGTGCCAGCAGCCCCCAGGGAGGCCAGCCCCAGCATTTT.